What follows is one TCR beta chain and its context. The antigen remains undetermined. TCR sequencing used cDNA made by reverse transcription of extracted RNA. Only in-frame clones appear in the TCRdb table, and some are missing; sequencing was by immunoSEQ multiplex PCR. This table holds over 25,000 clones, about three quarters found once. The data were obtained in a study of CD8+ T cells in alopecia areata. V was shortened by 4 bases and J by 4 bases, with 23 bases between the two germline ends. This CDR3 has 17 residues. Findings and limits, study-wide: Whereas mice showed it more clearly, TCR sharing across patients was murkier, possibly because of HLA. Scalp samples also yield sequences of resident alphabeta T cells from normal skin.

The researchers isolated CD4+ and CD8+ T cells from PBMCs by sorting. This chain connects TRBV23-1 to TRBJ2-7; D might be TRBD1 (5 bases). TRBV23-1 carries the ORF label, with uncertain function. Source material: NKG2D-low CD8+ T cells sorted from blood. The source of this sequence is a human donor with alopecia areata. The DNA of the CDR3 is TGCGCCAGCAGTCCGCAGTTGTGGGGCAGGGATCGGTACGAGCAGTACTTC. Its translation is CASSPQLWGRDRYEQYF.